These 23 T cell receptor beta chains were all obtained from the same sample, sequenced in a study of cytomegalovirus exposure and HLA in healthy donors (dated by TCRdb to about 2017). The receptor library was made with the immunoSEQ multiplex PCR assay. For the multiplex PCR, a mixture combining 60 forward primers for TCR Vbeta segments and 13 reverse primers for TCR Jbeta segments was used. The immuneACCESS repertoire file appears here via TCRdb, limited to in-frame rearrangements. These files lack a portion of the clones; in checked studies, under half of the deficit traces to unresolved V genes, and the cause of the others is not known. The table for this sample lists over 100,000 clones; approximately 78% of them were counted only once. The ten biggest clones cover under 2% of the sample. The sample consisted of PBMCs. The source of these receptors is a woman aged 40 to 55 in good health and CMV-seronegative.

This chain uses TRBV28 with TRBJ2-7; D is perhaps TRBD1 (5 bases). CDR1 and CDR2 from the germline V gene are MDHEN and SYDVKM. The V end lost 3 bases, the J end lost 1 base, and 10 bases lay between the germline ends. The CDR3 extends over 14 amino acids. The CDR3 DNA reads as TGTGCCAGCAGTTTTTTTAGACAGTCCTACGAGCAGTACTTC. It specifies CASSFFRQSYEQYF.

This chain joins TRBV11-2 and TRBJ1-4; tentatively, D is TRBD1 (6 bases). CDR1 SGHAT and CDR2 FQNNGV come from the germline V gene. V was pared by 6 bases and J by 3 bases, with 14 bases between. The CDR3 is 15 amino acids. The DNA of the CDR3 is TGTGCCAGCAGTTCTCAGGGGAGGGCTAATGAAAAACTGTTTTTT. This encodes CASSSQGRANEKLFF.

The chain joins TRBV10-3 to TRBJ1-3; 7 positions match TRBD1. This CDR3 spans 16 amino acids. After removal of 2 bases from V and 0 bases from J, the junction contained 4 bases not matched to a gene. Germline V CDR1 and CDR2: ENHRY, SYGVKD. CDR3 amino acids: CAISERDSNSGNTIYF. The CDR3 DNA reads TGTGCCATCAGTGAGCGGGACAGCAACTCTGGAAACACCATATATTTT.

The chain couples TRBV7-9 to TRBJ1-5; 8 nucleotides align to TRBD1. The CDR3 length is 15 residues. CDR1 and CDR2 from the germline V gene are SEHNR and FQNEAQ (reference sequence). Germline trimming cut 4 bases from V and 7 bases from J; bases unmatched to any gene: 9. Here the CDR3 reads CASSSGQGIEQPQHF. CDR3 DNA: TGTGCCAGCAGCTCAGGACAGGGTATAGAGCAGCCCCAGCATTTT.

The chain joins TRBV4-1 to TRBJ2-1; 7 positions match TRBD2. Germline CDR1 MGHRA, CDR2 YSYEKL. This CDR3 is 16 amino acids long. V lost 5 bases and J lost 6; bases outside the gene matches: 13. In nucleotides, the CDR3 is TGCGCCAGCAGCGCGAAAGGATTGGGGGGGGGCAATGAGCAGTTCTTC. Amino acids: CASSAKGLGGGNEQFF.

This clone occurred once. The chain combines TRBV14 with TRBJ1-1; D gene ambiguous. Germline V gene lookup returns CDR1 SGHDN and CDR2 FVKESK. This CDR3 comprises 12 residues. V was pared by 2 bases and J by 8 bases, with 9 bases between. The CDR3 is CASSQWEYEAFF. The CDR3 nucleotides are TGTGCCAGCAGCCAATGGGAGTACGAAGCTTTCTTT.

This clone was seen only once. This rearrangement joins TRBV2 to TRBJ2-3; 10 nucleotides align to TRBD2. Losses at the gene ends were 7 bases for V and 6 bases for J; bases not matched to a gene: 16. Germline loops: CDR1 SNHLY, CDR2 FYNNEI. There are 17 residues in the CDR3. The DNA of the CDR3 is TGTGCCAGCATTTCCCGAGCGGGAGGGCCCTTCATGGATACGCAGTATTTT. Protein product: CASISRAGGPFMDTQYF.

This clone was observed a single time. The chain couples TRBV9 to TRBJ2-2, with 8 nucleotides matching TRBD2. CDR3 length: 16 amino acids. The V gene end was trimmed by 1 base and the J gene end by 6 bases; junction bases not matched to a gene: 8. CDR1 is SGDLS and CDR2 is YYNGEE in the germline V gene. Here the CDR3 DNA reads TGTGCCAGCAGCGTAAGGGTAGCGGGATACCCCGGGGAGCTGTTTTTT. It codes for CASSVRVAGYPGELFF.

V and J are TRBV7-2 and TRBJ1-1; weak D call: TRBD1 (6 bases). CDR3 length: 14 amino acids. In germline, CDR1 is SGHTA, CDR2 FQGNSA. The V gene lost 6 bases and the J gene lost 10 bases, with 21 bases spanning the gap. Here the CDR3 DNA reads TGTGCCAGCAGGGATACAGGGTTGGGGCTCCGAGCTTTCTTT. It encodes CASRDTGLGLRAFF.

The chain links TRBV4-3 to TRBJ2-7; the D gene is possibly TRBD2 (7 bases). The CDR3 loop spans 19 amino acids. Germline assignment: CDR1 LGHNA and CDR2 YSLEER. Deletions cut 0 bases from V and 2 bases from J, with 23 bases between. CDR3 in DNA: TGCGCCAGCAGCCAAGATAATCGAGTGGGGGGGGCGCCTCCCTACGAGCAGTACTTC. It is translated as CASSQDNRVGGAPPYEQYF.

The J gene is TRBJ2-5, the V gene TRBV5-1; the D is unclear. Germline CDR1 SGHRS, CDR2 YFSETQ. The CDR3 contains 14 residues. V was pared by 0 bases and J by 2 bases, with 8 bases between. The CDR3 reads CASSLGLLQETQYF. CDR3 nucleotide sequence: TGCGCCAGCAGCTTGGGACTTCTTCAAGAGACCCAGTACTTC.

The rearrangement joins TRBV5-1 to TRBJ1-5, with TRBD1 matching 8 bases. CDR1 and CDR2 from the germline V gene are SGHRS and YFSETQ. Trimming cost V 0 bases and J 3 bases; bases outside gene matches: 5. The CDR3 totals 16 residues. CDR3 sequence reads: CASSLGTGSVNQPQHF. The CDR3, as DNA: TGCGCCAGCAGCTTGGGGACAGGGAGCGTCAATCAGCCCCAGCATTTT.

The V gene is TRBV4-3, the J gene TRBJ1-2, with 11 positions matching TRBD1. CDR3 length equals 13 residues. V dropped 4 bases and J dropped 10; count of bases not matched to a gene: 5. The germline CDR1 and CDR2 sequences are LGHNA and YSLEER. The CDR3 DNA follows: TGCGCCAGCAGCCCGGGACAGGGGGGATTCTACACCTTC. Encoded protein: CASSPGQGGFYTF.

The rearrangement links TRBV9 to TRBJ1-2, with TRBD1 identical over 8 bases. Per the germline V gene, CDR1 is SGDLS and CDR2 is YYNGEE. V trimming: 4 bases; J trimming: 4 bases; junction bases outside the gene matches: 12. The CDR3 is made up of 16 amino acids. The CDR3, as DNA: TGTGCCAGCAGCATAGGACAGGGAGGAGGCAGCTATGGCTACACCTTC. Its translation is CASSIGQGGGSYGYTF.

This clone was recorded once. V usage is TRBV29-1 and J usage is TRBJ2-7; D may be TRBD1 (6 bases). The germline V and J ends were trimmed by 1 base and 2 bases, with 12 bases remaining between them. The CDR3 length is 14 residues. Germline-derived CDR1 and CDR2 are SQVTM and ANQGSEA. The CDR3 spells CSVEGDNRPYEQYF. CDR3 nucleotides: TGCAGCGTTGAAGGGGACAATAGACCCTACGAGCAGTACTTC.

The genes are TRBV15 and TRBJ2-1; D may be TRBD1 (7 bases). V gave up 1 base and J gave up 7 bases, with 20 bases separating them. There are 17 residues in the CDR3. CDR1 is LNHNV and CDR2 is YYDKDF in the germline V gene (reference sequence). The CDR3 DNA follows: TGTGCCACCAGCAGAGCCCTCGGGCAGGGGGGCTATAATGAGCAGTTCTTC. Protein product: CATSRALGQGGYNEQFF.

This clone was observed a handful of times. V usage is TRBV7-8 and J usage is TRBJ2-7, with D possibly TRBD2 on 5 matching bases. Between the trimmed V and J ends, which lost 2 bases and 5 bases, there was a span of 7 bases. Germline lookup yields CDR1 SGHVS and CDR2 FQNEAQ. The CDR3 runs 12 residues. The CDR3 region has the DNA TGTGCCAGCAGCTTAATCGGGAACGAGCAGTACTTC. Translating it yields CASSLIGNEQYF.

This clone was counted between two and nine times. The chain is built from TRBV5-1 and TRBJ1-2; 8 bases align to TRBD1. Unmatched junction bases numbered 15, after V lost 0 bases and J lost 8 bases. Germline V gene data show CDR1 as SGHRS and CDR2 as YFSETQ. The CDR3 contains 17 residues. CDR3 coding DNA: TGCGCCAGCAGCTTGGCCGATAACCCGACAGGGGTCAGGGGCTACACCTTC. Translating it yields CASSLADNPTGVRGYTF. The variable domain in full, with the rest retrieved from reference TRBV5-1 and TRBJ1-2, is KAGVTQTPRYLIKTRGQQVTLSCSPISGHRSVSWYQQTPGQGLQFLFEYFSETQRNKGNFPGRFSGRQFSNSRSEMNVSTLELGDSALYLCASSLADNPTGVRGYTFGSGTRLTVV.

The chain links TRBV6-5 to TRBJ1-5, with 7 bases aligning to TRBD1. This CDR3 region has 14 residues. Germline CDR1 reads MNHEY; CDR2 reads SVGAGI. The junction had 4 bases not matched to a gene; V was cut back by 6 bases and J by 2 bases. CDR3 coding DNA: TGTGCCAGCAGGCGTACAGGGGGCAATCAGCCCCAGCATTTT. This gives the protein CASRRTGGNQPQHF.

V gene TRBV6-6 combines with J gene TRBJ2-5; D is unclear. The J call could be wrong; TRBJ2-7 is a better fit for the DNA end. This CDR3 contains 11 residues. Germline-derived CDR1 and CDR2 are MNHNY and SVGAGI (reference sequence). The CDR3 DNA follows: TGTGCCAGCAGAGCAAACTACGAGCAGTACTTC. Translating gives CASRANYEQYF.

CDR3 sequence reads: CASRRGGLASQTQYF. In DNA, the CDR3 is TGTGCCAGCAGGAGAGGGGGACTAGCTTCTCAGACCCAGTACTTC. The V and J genes are TRBV6-1 and TRBJ2-5; 9 nucleotides match TRBD2. Germline V lookup: CDR1 MNHNS, CDR2 SASEGT. This CDR3 has 15 amino acids. The ends lost 6 bases at V and 6 bases at J; junction bases unmatched: 11.

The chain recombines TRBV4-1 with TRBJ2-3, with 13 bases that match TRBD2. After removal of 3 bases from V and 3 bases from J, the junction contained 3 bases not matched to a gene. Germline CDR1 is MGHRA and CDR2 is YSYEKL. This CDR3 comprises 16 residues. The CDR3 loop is CASSHGLAGVTDTQYF. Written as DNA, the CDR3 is TGCGCCAGCAGCCACGGACTAGCGGGAGTGACAGATACGCAGTATTTT.

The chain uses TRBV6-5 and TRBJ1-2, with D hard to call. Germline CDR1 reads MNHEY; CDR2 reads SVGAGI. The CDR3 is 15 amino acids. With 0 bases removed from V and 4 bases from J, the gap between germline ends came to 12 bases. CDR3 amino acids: CASSYSERFTYGYTF. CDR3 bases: TGTGCCAGCAGTTACTCAGAGAGATTCACCTATGGCTACACCTTC.